This T cell receptor beta chain was sequenced during a study of T cell repertoires in aging, cancer and after chemotherapy. Findings and caveats of the study: Hematological cancer patients had lymphoid organ infiltration that may impair thymic emigration or T cell expansion.

Germline V gives CDR1 SGHDT, CDR2 YYEEEE. V lost 2 bases, J lost 9 bases, and 4 bases stayed unmatched. The CDR3 length is 13 residues. TCR beta rearrangements were amplified from peripheral blood genomic DNA. As concerns this clonotype: No antigen is known for it.

A mixed TRB-A/B primer pool amplified rearranged TRB by multiplex touch-down PCR. TCRdb reprocessed the multiplex PCR reads via MiXCR and lists one record per CDR3 protein. Of some 1,800 distinct CDR3 sequences listed, 25% to 30% are singletons. Material: blood. The genes are TRBV5-6 and TRBJ2-1, with 8 bases lining up with TRBD2. The receptor was isolated from a human donor with a blood cancer. The donor label of this sample is uncertain. The CDR3 DNA reads TGTGCCAGCAGCTTAGACCTAGCGGGTGAGCAGTTCTTC. It encodes CASSLDLAGEQFF.